This T cell receptor beta chain was identified in a study of shared clonotypes between healthy human individuals. Study-level information: Donor ages ranged 18 to 49 years: a couple of women, a few men.

The germline V gene has CDR1 MNHNS and CDR2 SASEGT. Unmatched junction bases numbered 9, after V lost 0 bases and J lost 6 bases. This CDR3 region has 18 residues. Clones were sequenced by immunoSEQ multiplex PCR, and TCRdb holds only the in-frame ones, with some missing. The sample lists millions of clones; over 90% were seen once. As for this clone: The antigen remains unidentified.

Caucasian adults living in Nashville, Tennessee, provided all samples. Study-wide results and limits: Non-shared clonotypes had lower generation probabilities than those shared by all four donors. Donors were few, which limited the genetic and exposure-history diversity represented.

This TCR was recovered from a man aged 18 to 35 in good health. Some clones in this sample may be carry-over from other donors' samples. This rearrangement joins TRBV6-1 to TRBJ2-1, with 12 bases lining up with TRBD2. Material: naive CD4+ T cells from PBMCs. Regarding subset: CD45RA+ positively selected. The CDR3 reads CASSEALKGLAGFNEQFF. The CDR3 DNA reads TGTGCCAGCAGTGAAGCCCTAAAAGGACTAGCGGGATTCAATGAGCAGTTCTTC.